This T cell receptor beta chain was recorded in a study of OX40 agonist ivuxolimab in advanced cancers. The CDR3 length is 16 residues. Germline V gene sequence: CDR1 MNHEY, CDR2 SMNVEV (reference sequence). V dropped 5 bases and J dropped 4 bases, with 18 bases sitting between them. The sample holds one count of this clone. Generated by immunoSEQ multiplex PCR, the TCRdb table keeps only in-frame clones and is missing some. The sample shows under 100,000 clones, 91% of them seen only once. The material sequenced was CD4+ or CD8+ T cells sorted from blood, taken in a trial of the OX40 agonist ivuxolimab. V and J are TRBV27 and TRBJ1-3, with no clear D. This sequence was found in an adult with an advanced solid tumor such as melanoma, head and neck, liver or kidney cancer. The CDR3 reads CASSPAAGVTGNTIYF. In DNA, the CDR3 is TGTGCCAGCAGTCCGGCGGCCGGGGTGACAGGAAACACCATATATTTT.